This T cell receptor (beta chain) was recorded in a study of blood T cell repertoires in COVID-19. Study-wide background: Donors in the United States, Italy and Spain gave samples during acute or convalescent COVID-19. T cells, B-cell-depleted T cells, or PBMCs provided the cDNA or gDNA that served as material.

How the authors handled the data: Amplification of reference gene primers was used by the study to estimate nucleated cell counts. The protocol was immunoSEQ multiplex PCR, while the TCRdb copy is restricted to in-frame clones and leaves out a portion. D and trimming come from the DNA, and the V and J calls and clone size come from that table. The sample carries approximately 35,000 clones, 75% to 85% recorded once. This CDR3 is 14 amino acids long. With 8 bases removed from V and 6 bases from J, the gap between germline ends came to 17 bases. Germline CDR1 and CDR2: ENHRY and SYGVKD. This clone has only one observation.

Sequencing was done on a sample of peripheral blood. The J gene is TRBJ1-5, the V gene TRBV10-3; TRBD1 might be the D (6 bases). This TCR came from a man aged 55 to 70 with active COVID-19. Written as DNA, the CDR3 is TGTGCCATCGCGCCCAGCGGGGGCGTTCAGCCCCAGCATTTT. Amino acids: CAIAPSGGVQPQHF.